This T cell receptor beta chain was sequenced during a study of identical twins. Overall study results and limits: Potential partial confounding of zero-insertion analyses by invariant MAIT and iNKT cells was noted. Carriage of fewer insertions was seen in abundant cord blood beta clonotypes, whereas memory repertoires showed none.

Details on this clonotype: The antigen remains unidentified.

The J segment lost 3 bases and the V segment lost 0 bases, leaving 6 bases of the junction unmatched. This CDR3 is 15 amino acids long. Per germline, CDR1 DFQATT and CDR2 SNEGSKA (reference sequence). Template switching introduced a universal primer site, and the cDNA bore unique molecular identifiers. Each CDR3 protein gets one entry after TCRdb re-called the 5' RACE reads with MiXCR. The sample consists of under 1 million distinct CDR3 sequences, roughly an eighth of them appearing once. The data were also submitted as part of a second study, on yellow fever vaccine responses in identical twins. According to that study: Reportedly, the T cell response mounted by twins to vaccine seemed partly convergent, partly personalized.

This sequence was found in a woman under 30 in good health. The chain employs TRBV20-1 and TRBJ2-7, with 9 nucleotides matching TRBD2. Input material: PBMCs. The CDR3 region has the DNA TGCAGTGCTAGAGATAAGGCTAGCGGGATCTACGAGCAGTACTTC. This translates into CSARDKASGIYEQYF.